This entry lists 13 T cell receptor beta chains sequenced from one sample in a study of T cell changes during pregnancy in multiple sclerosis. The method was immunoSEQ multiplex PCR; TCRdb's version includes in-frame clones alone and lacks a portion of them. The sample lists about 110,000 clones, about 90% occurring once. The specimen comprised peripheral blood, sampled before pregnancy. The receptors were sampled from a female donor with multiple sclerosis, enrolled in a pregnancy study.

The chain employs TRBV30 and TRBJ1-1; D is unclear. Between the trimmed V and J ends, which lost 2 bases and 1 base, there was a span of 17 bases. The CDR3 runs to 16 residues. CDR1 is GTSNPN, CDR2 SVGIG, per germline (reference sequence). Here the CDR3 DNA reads TGTGCCTGGAGTAAACCGGGTCACGAGGGGAACACTGAAGCTTTCTTT. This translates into CAWSKPGHEGNTEAFF.

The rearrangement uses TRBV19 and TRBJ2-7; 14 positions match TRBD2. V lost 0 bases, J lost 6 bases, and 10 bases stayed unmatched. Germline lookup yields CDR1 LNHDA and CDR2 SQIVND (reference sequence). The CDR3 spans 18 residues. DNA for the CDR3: TGTGCCAGTAGTATAGATGCGTCACCGGGACTAGCGGGAGTCGAGCAGTACTTC. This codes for CASSIDASPGLAGVEQYF. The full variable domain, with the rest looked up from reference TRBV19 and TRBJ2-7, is DGGITQSPKYLFRKEGQNVTLSCEQNLNHDAMYWYRQDPGQGLRLIYYSQIVNDFQKGDIAEGYSVSREKKESFPLTVTSAQKNPTAFYLCASSIDASPGLAGVEQYFGPGTRLTVT.

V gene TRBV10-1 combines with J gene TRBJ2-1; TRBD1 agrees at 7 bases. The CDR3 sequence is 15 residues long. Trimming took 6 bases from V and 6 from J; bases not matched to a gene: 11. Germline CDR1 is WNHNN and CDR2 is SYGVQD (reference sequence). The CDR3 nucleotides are TGCGCCAGCAGCGTACCGGGACAGCTGCCCAATGAGCAGTTCTTC. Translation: CASSVPGQLPNEQFF.

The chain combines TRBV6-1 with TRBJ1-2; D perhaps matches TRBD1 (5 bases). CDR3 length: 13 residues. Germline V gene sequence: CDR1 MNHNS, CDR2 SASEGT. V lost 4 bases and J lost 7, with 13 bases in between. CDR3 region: CASSVGREGGYTF. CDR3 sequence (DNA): TGTGCCAGCAGTGTTGGCAGGGAGGGTGGCTACACCTTC.

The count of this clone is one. The CDR3 DNA reads TGTGCCAGCAGCCTGGGACTAGCGGGGGGGTACACCGGGGAGCTGTTTTTT. Translating gives CASSLGLAGGYTGELFF. The chain recombines TRBV7-2 with TRBJ2-2; 16 positions match TRBD2. V shed 5 bases, J shed 3 bases, and the junction held 3 bases outside the gene matches. The germline CDR1 and CDR2 sequences are SGHTA and FQGNSA. CDR3 length: 17 residues.

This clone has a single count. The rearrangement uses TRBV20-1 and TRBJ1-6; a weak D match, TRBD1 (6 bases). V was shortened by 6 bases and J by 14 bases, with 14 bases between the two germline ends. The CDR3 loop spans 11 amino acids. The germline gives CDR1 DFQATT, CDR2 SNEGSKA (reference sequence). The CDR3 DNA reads TGCAGTGCGTCACAGGGAGCCTCCCTCCACTTT. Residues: CSASQGASLHF.

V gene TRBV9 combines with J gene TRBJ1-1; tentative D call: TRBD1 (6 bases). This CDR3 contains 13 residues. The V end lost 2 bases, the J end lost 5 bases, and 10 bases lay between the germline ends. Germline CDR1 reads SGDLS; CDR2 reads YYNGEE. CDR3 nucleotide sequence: TGTGCCAGCAGCGTCCAGGGGTGGACTGAAGCTTTCTTT. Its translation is CASSVQGWTEAFF.

In DNA, the CDR3 is TGCGCCAGCAGCCAAGTGGGGGCCCCCGAAGCTTTCTTT. Translating gives CASSQVGAPEAFF. The V call is TRBV4-3, the J call TRBJ1-1; tentatively, D is TRBD1 (6 bases). The CDR3 has 13 amino acids. Deletions cut 1 base from V and 8 bases from J, with 11 bases between. CDR1 LGHNA and CDR2 YSLEER come from the germline V gene.

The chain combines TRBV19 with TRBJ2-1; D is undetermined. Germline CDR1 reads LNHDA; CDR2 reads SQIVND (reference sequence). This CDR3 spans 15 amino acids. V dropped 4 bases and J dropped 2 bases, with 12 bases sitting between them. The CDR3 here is CASSTLTGPYNEQFF. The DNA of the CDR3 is TGTGCCAGTAGTACCCTGACGGGTCCCTACAATGAGCAGTTCTTC.

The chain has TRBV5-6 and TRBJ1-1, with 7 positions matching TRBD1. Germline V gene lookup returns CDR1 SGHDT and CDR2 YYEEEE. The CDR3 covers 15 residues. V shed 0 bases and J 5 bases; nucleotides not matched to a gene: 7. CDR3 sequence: CASSLAPGGSTEAFF. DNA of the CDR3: TGTGCCAGCAGCTTGGCTCCAGGGGGGAGTACTGAAGCTTTCTTT. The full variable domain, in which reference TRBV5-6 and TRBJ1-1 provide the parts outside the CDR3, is DAGVTQSPTHLIKTRGQQVTLRCSPKSGHDTVSWYQQALGQGPQFIFQYYEEEERQRGNFPDRFSGHQFPNYSSELNVNALLLGDSALYLCASSLAPGGSTEAFFGQGTRLTVV.

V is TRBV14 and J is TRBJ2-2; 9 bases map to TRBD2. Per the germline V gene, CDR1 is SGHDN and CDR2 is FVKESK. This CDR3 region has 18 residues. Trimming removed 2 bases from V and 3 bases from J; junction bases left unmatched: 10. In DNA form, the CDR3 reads TGTGCCAGCAGCCAATCCCTAGGGCTAGCGGGATACACCGGGGAGCTGTTTTTT. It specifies CASSQSLGLAGYTGELFF.

The CDR3 region has the DNA TGTGCCAGCAGCTTGGCATTTGGTAGCGGGCAGAATGAGCAGTTCTTC. It encodes CASSLAFGSGQNEQFF. The chain uses TRBV5-6 and TRBJ2-1, with 7 bases fitting TRBD2. V lost 0 bases to trimming and J lost 7 bases; unmatched junction nucleotides: 10. This CDR3 is built from 16 residues. Germline CDR1 and CDR2: SGHDT and YYEEEE.

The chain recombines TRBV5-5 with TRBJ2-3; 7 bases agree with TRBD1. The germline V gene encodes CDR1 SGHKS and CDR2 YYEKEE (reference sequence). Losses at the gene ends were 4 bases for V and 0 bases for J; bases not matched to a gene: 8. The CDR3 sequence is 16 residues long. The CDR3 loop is CASSPQSGQSTDTQYF. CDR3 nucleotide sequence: TGTGCCAGCAGCCCGCAGTCGGGACAGAGCACAGATACGCAGTATTTT.